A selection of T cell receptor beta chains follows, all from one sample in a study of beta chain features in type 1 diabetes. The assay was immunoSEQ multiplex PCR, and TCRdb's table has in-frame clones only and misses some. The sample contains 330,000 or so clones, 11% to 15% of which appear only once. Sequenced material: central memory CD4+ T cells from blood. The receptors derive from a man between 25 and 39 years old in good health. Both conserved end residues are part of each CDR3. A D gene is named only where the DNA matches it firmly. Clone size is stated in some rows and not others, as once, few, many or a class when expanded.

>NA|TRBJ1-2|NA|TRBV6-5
TGTGCCAGCAGTTACTCGTCGACTGGGAATGGCTACACCTTC
CASSYSSTGNGYTF
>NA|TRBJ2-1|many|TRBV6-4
TGTGCCAGCAGTGAGAGCGCAGGGTTTAAGGAGCAGTTCTTC
CASSESAGFKEQFF
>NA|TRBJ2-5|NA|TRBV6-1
TGTGCCAGCAGTGGCCGGCAGCAAGAGACCCAGTACTTC
CASSGRQQETQYF
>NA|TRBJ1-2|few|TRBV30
TGTGCCTGCGCGACTACCGCCGCGACCTATGGCTACACCTTC
CACATTAATYGYTF
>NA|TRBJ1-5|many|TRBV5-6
TGTGCCAGCAGCGCAGGGGCCAGGGGTCAGCCCCAGCATTTT
CASSAGARGQPQHF
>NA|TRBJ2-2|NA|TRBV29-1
TGCAGCGTTGGGACGGCCGCGAACACCGGGGAGCTGTTTTTT
CSVGTAANTGELFF
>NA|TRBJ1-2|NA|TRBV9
TGTGCCAGCAGCGTCGGGGTGAGTCGGGTTTCGGATGGCTACACCTTC
CASSVGVSRVSDGYTF
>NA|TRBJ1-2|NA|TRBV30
TGTGCCTGGAGCCCCTTTGCGGGGGTTCAGTCGGACGGCTACACCTTC
CAWSPFAGVQSDGYTF
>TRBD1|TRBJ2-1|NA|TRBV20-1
TGCAGTTCAGGGACAGCCAATGAGCAGTTCTTC
CSSGTANEQFF
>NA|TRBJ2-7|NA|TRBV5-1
TGCGCCAGCAGCTTCCTCAGGGACTACGAGCAGTACTTC
CASSFLRDYEQYF
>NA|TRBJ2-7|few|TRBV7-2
TGTGCCAGCAGCTCCAACACAGGGCTCGAGCAGTACTTC
CASSSNTGLEQYF
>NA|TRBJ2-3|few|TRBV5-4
TGTGCCAGCAGCTTTGTTAGCACAGATACGCAGTATTTT
CASSFVSTDTQYF
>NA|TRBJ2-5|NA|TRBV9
TGTGCCAGCAGCGTAGGCCAAGGGGGAGAGACCCAGTACTTC
CASSVGQGGETQYF
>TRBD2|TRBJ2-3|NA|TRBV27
TGTGCCAGCAGTGAACCTCGGGACTACCGTAGTTTTGGGACGCAGTATTTT
CASSEPRDYRSFGTQYF
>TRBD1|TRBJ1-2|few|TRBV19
TGTGCCAGTAGTGACAGGGGAGTCGGGTATGGCTACACCTTC
CASSDRGVGYGYTF
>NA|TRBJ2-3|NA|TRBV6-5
TGTGCCAGCAGTTTTACCGGGACGTCTAGCACAGATACGCAGTATTTT
CASSFTGTSSTDTQYF
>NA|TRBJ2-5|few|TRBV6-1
TGTGCCACCGGACGGGTGGCTGCGCAAGAGACCCAGTACTTC
CATGRVAAQETQYF
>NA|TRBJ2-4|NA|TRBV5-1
TGCGCCAGCAGGGCGGGGCCCAACAAAAACATTCAGTACTTC
CASRAGPNKNIQYF
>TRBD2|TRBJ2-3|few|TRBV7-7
TGTGCCAGCAGCCCCGGTATCCGACTAGCGGGGCTCCCAATCACAGATACGCAGTATTTT
CASSPGIRLAGLPITDTQYF
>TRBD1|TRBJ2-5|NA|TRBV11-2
TGTGCCAGCAGCTTAGTGACAGGGGGGCAAGAGACCCAGTACTTC
CASSLVTGGQETQYF
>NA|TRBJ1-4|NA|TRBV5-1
TGCGCCAGCAGCCTTACGACCGCAACGAGGGAAAAACTGTTTTTT
CASSLTTATREKLFF
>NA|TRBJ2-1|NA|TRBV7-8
TGTGCCAGCAGCTTACTGTACGATGAGCAGTTCTTC
CASSLLYDEQFF
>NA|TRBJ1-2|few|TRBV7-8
TGTGCCAGCAGCTTAGCGGTGCCACGTGGCTACACCTTC
CASSLAVPRGYTF
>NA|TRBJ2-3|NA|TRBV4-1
TGCGCCAGCAGCCAAGAAGGACTTCCCACAGATACGCAGTATTTT
CASSQEGLPTDTQYF
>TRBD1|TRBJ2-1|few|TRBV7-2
TGTGCCAGCAGCTTAGACAGGGGGCAGGCTGAGCAGTTCTTC
CASSLDRGQAEQFF
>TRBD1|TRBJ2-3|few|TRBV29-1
TGCAGCGCGAAGACAGGGCCCACAGATACGCAGTATTTT
CSAKTGPTDTQYF
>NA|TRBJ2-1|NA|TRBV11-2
TGTGCCAGCAGCCCCCGACCCCTGGGGGTGACTTACAATGAGCAGTTCTTC
CASSPRPLGVTYNEQFF